This record looks at one T cell receptor beta chain sequence and its context. Its antigen is not known. This sample is drawn from a study of shared clonotypes between healthy human individuals. Study-wide results and caveats: The sole specimen, blood, was sampled, and tissue repertoires likely differ.

The protocol was immunoSEQ multiplex PCR, while the TCRdb copy is restricted to in-frame clones and leaves out a portion. The data contain around 1.1 million clones, around three quarters of them singletons. CDR3 length equals 14 residues. V gave up 0 bases and J gave up 9 bases, with 13 bases separating them. The germline CDR1 and CDR2 sequences are SGHRS and YFSETQ. All participating donors were Caucasian adults from Nashville, Tennessee. Subsets obtained from CD4+ cells comprised CD45RA+ naive and CD45RA-negative memory cells. The gene calls are TRBV5-1 and TRBJ2-1; a possible D gene is TRBD1 (5 bases). The origin of this receptor is a young man in good health. Some clones in this sample may be carry-over from other donors' samples. The specimen was memory CD4+ T cells from PBMCs. Specified subset: CD45RA-negative fraction. Here the CDR3 reads CASSLGGPGIEQFF. The CDR3 nucleotides read TGCGCCAGCAGCTTGGGAGGACCAGGGATTGAGCAGTTCTTC.